This T cell receptor (beta chain) was found in a study of T cells in Graves' hyperthyroidism and ophthalmopathy. Study-level points and caveats: Blood also showed most of the thyroid clonotypes that were expanded above 0.001.

Trimming shortened V by 6 bases and J by 2 bases, and 16 bases separated the two germline ends. Germline values: CDR1 MDHEN, CDR2 SYDVKM. This CDR3 has 15 amino acids. TCR beta CDR3 region amplification was performed from RNA transcripts. RT-PCR in the first round (using the HTBI primer set) targeted the TCR CDR3. TCRdb passed the multiplex PCR reads through MiXCR, listing each CDR3 protein once. The sample has approximately 610,000 distinct CDR3 sequences; roughly 14% are singletons. This clonotype came up many times. Its antigen is unknown. What was sequenced was blood. The sequence was collected from a woman aged 40 to 55 with Graves' ophthalmopathy. This chain links TRBV28 with TRBJ2-5; TRBD1 might be the D (6 bases). Written as DNA, the CDR3 is TGTGCCAGCAGCTTACCTACAGGGCCTCAAGAGACCCAGTACTTC. It translates to CASSLPTGPQETQYF.